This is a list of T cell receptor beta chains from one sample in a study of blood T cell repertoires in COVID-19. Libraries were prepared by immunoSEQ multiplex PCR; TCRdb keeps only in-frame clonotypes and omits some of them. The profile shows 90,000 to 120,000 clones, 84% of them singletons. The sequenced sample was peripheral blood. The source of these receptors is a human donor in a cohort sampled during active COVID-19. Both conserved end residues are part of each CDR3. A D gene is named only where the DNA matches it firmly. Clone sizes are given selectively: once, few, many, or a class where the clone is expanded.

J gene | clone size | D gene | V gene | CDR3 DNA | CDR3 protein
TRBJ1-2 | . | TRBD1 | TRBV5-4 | TGTGCCAGCAGTCGGGACAGGACTCTAAACTATGGCTACACCTTC | CASSRDRTLNYGYTF
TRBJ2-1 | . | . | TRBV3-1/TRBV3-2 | TGTGCCAGCAGCCTCCGGGGTTACAATGAGCAGTTCTTC | CASSLRGYNEQFF
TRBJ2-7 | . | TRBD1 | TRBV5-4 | TGTGCCAGCAGCTTGGATTTGGCAGGGGGCTACGAGCAGTACTTC | CASSLDLAGGYEQYF
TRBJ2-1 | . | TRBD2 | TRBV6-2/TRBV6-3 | TGTGCCAGCAGTTCCACGACTAGCGGGGGGGACCGGTTCTTC | CASSSTTSGGDRFF
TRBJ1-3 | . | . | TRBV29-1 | TGCAGCGTTGAAATTAACTCTGGAAACACCATATATTTT | CSVEINSGNTIYF
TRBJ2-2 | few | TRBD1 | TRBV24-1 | TGTGCCACCAGTGAAACCGGGACAGGGTATTTGGGCCCCGGGGAGCTGTTTTTT | CATSETGTGYLGPGELFF
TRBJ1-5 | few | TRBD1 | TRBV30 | TGTGCCTGGAGTGAACAGGGGGCGCAGCAGCCCCAGCATTTT | CAWSEQGAQQPQHF
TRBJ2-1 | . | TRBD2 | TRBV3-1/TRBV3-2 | TGTGCCAGCAGCCAAGATGGGTTAGCGGGAGACCCCTCATACAATGAGCAGTTCTTC | CASSQDGLAGDPSYNEQFF
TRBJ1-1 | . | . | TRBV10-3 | TGTGCCATCAGTGAGTCGAGAGTAGCAGCCGCGGCTGAAGCTTTCTTT | CAISESRVAAAAEAFF
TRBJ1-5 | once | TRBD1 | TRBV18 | TGTGCCAGCTCACCCGGGACAGGGGGAAGCCAGCCCCAGCATTTT | CASSPGTGGSQPQHF
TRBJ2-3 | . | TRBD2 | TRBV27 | TGTGCCAGCAGTTTTCTAGCGGAGGGGGATACGCAGTATTTT | CASSFLAEGDTQYF
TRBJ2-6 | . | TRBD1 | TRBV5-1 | TGCGCCAGCAGCCCAACCGGGACAGGAAGCTCTGGGGCCAACGTCCTGACTTTC | CASSPTGTGSSGANVLTF
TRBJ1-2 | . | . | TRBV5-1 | TGCGCCAGCAGCGGAGGCGGTACTAACTATGGCTACACCTTC | CASSGGGTNYGYTF
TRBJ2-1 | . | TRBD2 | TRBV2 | TGTGCCAGCAGGGCCCGACCGGGACTAGCGGGAGTAGGAGAGCAGTTCTTC | CASRARPGLAGVGEQFF
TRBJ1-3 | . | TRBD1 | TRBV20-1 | TGCAGTGCTACTGAGGGGGCAACTGGAAACACCATATATTTT | CSATEGATGNTIYF